This is a list of T cell receptor beta chains from one sample in a study of cytomegalovirus exposure and HLA in healthy donors. Sequenced by immunoSEQ multiplex PCR; TCRdb stores in-frame clones only, minus some. Of some 180,000 clones listed, around 84% are singletons. The sample consisted of PBMCs. The receptors were sampled from a woman under 30 in good health and CMV-seronegative. Each CDR3 is given with its conserved first and last residue. D genes are given only for firm matches. Size is omitted from some rows. Given values are once, few, many or a class for expanded clones.

CDR3 protein: CSVSISNQPQHF
CDR3 DNA: TGCAGCGTTAGCATTAGCAATCAGCCCCAGCATTTT
J gene: TRBJ1-5
D gene: NA
V gene: TRBV29-1
clone size: NA

CDR3 protein: CASSFSTEETQYF
CDR3 DNA: TGTGCCAGCAGCTTTTCTACAGAAGAGACCCAGTACTTC
J gene: TRBJ2-5
D gene: NA
V gene: TRBV7-9
clone size: NA

CDR3 protein: CASSIVHLDRGDTEAFF
CDR3 DNA: TGTGCCAGTAGTATCGTACACCTGGACAGGGGAGACACTGAAGCTTTCTTT
J gene: TRBJ1-1
D gene: TRBD1
V gene: TRBV19
clone size: NA

CDR3 protein: CASSLEGESLPQETQYF
CDR3 DNA: TGTGCCAGCAGCTTGGAAGGGGAAAGCCTCCCCCAAGAGACCCAGTACTTC
J gene: TRBJ2-5
D gene: NA
V gene: TRBV5-4
clone size: NA

CDR3 protein: CASSSGTSPSTDTQYF
CDR3 DNA: TGTGCCAGCAGCTCGGGGACTAGCCCTAGCACAGATACGCAGTATTTT
J gene: TRBJ2-3
D gene: TRBD2
V gene: TRBV7-8
clone size: once

CDR3 protein: CASSLRLARTDTQYF
CDR3 DNA: TGTGCCAGCAGCCTCAGACTAGCGCGCACAGATACGCAGTATTTT
J gene: TRBJ2-3
D gene: TRBD2
V gene: TRBV11-2
clone size: NA

CDR3 protein: CASSEVASGGITDTQYF
CDR3 DNA: TGTGCCAGCAGTGAAGTGGCAAGCGGAGGAATCACAGATACGCAGTATTTT
J gene: TRBJ2-3
D gene: NA
V gene: TRBV2
clone size: NA

CDR3 protein: CAGSSRGRGENQPQHF
CDR3 DNA: TGCGCCGGCAGCTCCCGTGGGAGGGGAGAAAATCAGCCCCAGCATTTT
J gene: TRBJ1-5
D gene: NA
V gene: TRBV5-1
clone size: NA

CDR3 protein: CASSLWGQGNQPQHF
CDR3 DNA: TGTGCCAGCAGCTTATGGGGGCAAGGCAATCAGCCCCAGCATTTT
J gene: TRBJ1-5
D gene: NA
V gene: TRBV7-2
clone size: NA

CDR3 protein: CASSFRGQTLDYGYTF
CDR3 DNA: TGTGCCAGCAGTTTCCGGGGACAGACCCTCGACTATGGCTACACCTTC
J gene: TRBJ1-2
D gene: TRBD1
V gene: TRBV28
clone size: NA

CDR3 protein: CASRVQGPSNYGYTF
CDR3 DNA: TGTGCCAGCAGGGTACAGGGACCTTCTAACTATGGCTACACCTTC
J gene: TRBJ1-2
D gene: NA
V gene: TRBV6-5
clone size: NA

CDR3 protein: CASSFGTESNQPQHF
CDR3 DNA: TGTGCCAGCAGCTTCGGGACAGAAAGCAATCAGCCCCAGCATTTT
J gene: TRBJ1-5
D gene: TRBD1
V gene: TRBV5-6
clone size: few

CDR3 protein: CASRSGATGELFF
CDR3 DNA: TGCGCCAGCAGGTCTGGGGCAACCGGGGAGCTGTTTTTT
J gene: TRBJ2-2
D gene: NA
V gene: TRBV10-1
clone size: NA

CDR3 protein: CASSAGWETQYF
CDR3 DNA: TGTGCCAGCAGTGCAGGGTGGGAGACCCAGTACTTC
J gene: TRBJ2-5
D gene: NA
V gene: TRBV11-3
clone size: NA

CDR3 protein: CASRTNPPGRKLFF
CDR3 DNA: TGTGCCAGCAGAACTAACCCCCCGGGGAGGAAACTGTTTTTT
J gene: TRBJ1-4
D gene: NA
V gene: TRBV28
clone size: NA

CDR3 protein: CASSTRGLGSYNEQFF
CDR3 DNA: TGCGCCAGCAGCACCCGGGGACTAGGTTCCTACAATGAGCAGTTCTTC
J gene: TRBJ2-1
D gene: TRBD2
V gene: TRBV10-1
clone size: NA

CDR3 protein: CASSRSGTSGRTDTQYF
CDR3 DNA: TGTGCCAGCAGTCGCTCCGGGACTAGCGGGAGAACAGATACGCAGTATTTT
J gene: TRBJ2-3
D gene: TRBD2
V gene: TRBV27
clone size: NA

CDR3 protein: CASSSTGSYNEQFF
CDR3 DNA: TGTGCCAGCAGCTCGACAGGGAGCTACAATGAGCAGTTCTTC
J gene: TRBJ2-1
D gene: TRBD1
V gene: TRBV7-9
clone size: once

CDR3 protein: CASSSPVYNEQFF
CDR3 DNA: TGTGCCAGCAGCTCTCCTGTTTACAATGAGCAGTTCTTC
J gene: TRBJ2-1
D gene: NA
V gene: TRBV11-3
clone size: NA

CDR3 protein: CASSMTGGSYNEQFF
CDR3 DNA: TGTGCCAGTAGTATGACAGGGGGCAGCTACAATGAGCAGTTCTTC
J gene: TRBJ2-1
D gene: TRBD1
V gene: TRBV19
clone size: NA

CDR3 protein: CASSTTGQGQPQHF
CDR3 DNA: TGTGCCAGCAGTACCACAGGGCAGGGTCAGCCCCAGCATTTT
J gene: TRBJ1-5
D gene: NA
V gene: TRBV25-1
clone size: NA

CDR3 protein: CAWEHRVRLTDTQYF
CDR3 DNA: TGTGCCTGGGAGCACCGGGTACGGCTCACAGATACGCAGTATTTT
J gene: TRBJ2-3
D gene: NA
V gene: TRBV30
clone size: NA

CDR3 protein: CATSRGSGQPYEQYF
CDR3 DNA: TGTGCCACCAGCAGAGGTTCTGGACAGCCCTACGAGCAGTACTTC
J gene: TRBJ2-7
D gene: NA
V gene: TRBV15
clone size: NA

CDR3 protein: CASSLTGDTEAFF
CDR3 DNA: TGCGCCAGCAGCTTGACAGGGGACACTGAAGCTTTCTTT
J gene: TRBJ1-1
D gene: TRBD1
V gene: TRBV5-1
clone size: NA

CDR3 protein: CAWSDWAGDGNTIYF
CDR3 DNA: TGTGCCTGGTCAGATTGGGCAGGGGACGGAAACACCATATATTTT
J gene: TRBJ1-3
D gene: NA
V gene: TRBV30
clone size: NA

CDR3 protein: CASSRTPGGAGNTEAFF
CDR3 DNA: TGCGCCAGCAGCCGAACGCCAGGGGGCGCTGGGAACACTGAAGCTTTCTTT
J gene: TRBJ1-1
D gene: TRBD1
V gene: TRBV4-3
clone size: NA

CDR3 protein: CASSREEGRGYTF
CDR3 DNA: TGCGCCAGCAGCCGAGAGGAGGGACGGGGCTACACCTTC
J gene: TRBJ1-2
D gene: NA
V gene: TRBV4-1
clone size: few

CDR3 protein: CASSLWVAGNTDTQYF
CDR3 DNA: TGTGCCAGCAGTTTGTGGGTAGCGGGAAACACAGATACGCAGTATTTT
J gene: TRBJ2-3
D gene: TRBD2
V gene: TRBV28
clone size: NA

CDR3 protein: CASSSPGQGARKQFF
CDR3 DNA: TGTGCCAGCAGCTCGCCGGGACAGGGGGCGCGGAAACAGTTCTTC
J gene: TRBJ2-1
D gene: TRBD1
V gene: TRBV7-2
clone size: NA

CDR3 protein: CASSTITGREQYF
CDR3 DNA: TGTGCCAGCAGCACCATAACAGGGCGTGAGCAGTACTTC
J gene: TRBJ2-7
D gene: NA
V gene: TRBV14
clone size: NA

CDR3 protein: CASSMMTGPYGYTF
CDR3 DNA: TGTGCCAGTAGTATGATGACAGGACCCTATGGCTACACCTTC
J gene: TRBJ1-2
D gene: NA
V gene: TRBV19
clone size: NA

CDR3 protein: CASSLQGNEKLFF
CDR3 DNA: TGTGCCAGCAGCTTGCAGGGGAATGAAAAACTGTTTTTT
J gene: TRBJ1-4
D gene: NA
V gene: TRBV7-2
clone size: NA

CDR3 protein: CASQGAKFSGANVLTF
CDR3 DNA: TGTGCCTCACAGGGGGCCAAGTTCTCTGGGGCCAACGTCCTGACTTTC
J gene: TRBJ2-6
D gene: TRBD1
V gene: TRBV30
clone size: NA

CDR3 protein: CASSLNGGVAGVIGELFF
CDR3 DNA: TGTGCCAGCAGCCTGAACGGCGGGGTAGCGGGAGTTATCGGGGAGCTGTTTTTT
J gene: TRBJ2-2
D gene: TRBD2
V gene: TRBV7-9
clone size: once

CDR3 protein: CASSSNRGHEQFF
CDR3 DNA: TGTGCCAGCAGTTCTAACAGGGGCCATGAGCAGTTCTTC
J gene: TRBJ2-1
D gene: TRBD1
V gene: TRBV27
clone size: NA

CDR3 protein: CAARGLAGETQYF
CDR3 DNA: TGTGCCGCCCGTGGACTAGCAGGAGAGACCCAGTACTTC
J gene: TRBJ2-5
D gene: TRBD2
V gene: TRBV6-5
clone size: NA

CDR3 protein: CASSPGGPSYEQYF
CDR3 DNA: TGTGCCAGCAGCCCGGGGGGACCTTCCTACGAGCAGTACTTC
J gene: TRBJ2-7
D gene: TRBD2
V gene: TRBV5-5
clone size: few

CDR3 protein: CASSPAGVYTEAFF
CDR3 DNA: TGTGCCAGCAGTCCCGCAGGGGTGTACACTGAAGCTTTCTTT
J gene: TRBJ1-1
D gene: NA
V gene: TRBV28
clone size: NA

CDR3 protein: CASSHYQETQYF
CDR3 DNA: TGTGCCAGCAGCCACTACCAAGAGACCCAGTACTTC
J gene: TRBJ2-5
D gene: NA
V gene: TRBV7-2
clone size: NA

CDR3 protein: CAIRGGDRGREQYF
CDR3 DNA: TGTGCCATCAGAGGTGGAGACAGGGGGCGCGAGCAGTACTTC
J gene: TRBJ2-7
D gene: TRBD1
V gene: TRBV10-3
clone size: NA

CDR3 protein: CASRLTGTANTEAFF
CDR3 DNA: TGTGCCAGTAGGTTGACCGGGACAGCGAACACTGAAGCTTTCTTT
J gene: TRBJ1-1
D gene: TRBD1
V gene: TRBV19
clone size: NA